This T cell receptor beta chain emerged from a study of blood T cell repertoires in COVID-19. Turning to the study itself: The samples span acute and convalescent COVID-19 from the United States, Italy and Spain. Sources were T cells, B-cell-depleted T cells, or PBMCs; the material itself was cDNA or gDNA.

After removal of 4 bases from V and 2 bases from J, the junction contained 3 bases not matched to a gene. Looked up from germline, CDR1 is SGHKS and CDR2 is YYEKEE (reference sequence). The CDR3 contains 14 residues. Cohort 3 donors counted as recovered after two negative PCRs, clearance, or resolved symptoms. Original processing methods: Researchers report that nucleated cell counts were estimated from reference gene primer amplification. TCRdb keeps only in-frame clones here, not all; method: immunoSEQ multiplex PCR. That table furnishes V, J and clone size, whereas the DNA furnished D and trimming. Of some 270,000 clones in the sample, approximately 89% were seen once. This clone was observed a single time.

The TCR originated in a woman between 55 and 75 years old who had recovered from COVID-19. Specimen: PBMCs or T cells enriched from blood (not recorded which). This chain joins TRBV5-5 and TRBJ1-5; 7 bases are shared with TRBD1. CDR3 coding DNA: TGTGCCAGCAGCCCCGGACAGGGCAATCAGCCCCAGCATTTT. Translated: CASSPGQGNQPQHF.